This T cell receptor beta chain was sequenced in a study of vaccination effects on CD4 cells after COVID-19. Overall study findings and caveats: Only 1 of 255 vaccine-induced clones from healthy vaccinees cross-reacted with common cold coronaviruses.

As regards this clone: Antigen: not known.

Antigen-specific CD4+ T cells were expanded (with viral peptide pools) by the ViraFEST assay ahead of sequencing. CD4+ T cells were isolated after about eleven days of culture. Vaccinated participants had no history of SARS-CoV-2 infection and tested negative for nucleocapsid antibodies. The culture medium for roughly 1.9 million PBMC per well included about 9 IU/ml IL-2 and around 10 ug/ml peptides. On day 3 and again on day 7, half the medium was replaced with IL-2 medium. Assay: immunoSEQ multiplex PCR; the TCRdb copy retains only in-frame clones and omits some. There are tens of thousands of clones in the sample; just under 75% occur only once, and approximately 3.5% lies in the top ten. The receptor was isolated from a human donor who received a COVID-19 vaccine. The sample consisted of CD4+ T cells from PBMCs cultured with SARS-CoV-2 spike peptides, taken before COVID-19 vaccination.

Written as DNA, the CDR3 is TGTGCCAGCAGTGAAGTCCGACTTAAGTCCTACGAGCAGTACTTC. This translates into CASSEVRLKSYEQYF. The chain combines TRBV2 with TRBJ2-7; D remains ambiguous. The germline gives CDR1 SNHLY, CDR2 FYNNEI. Deletions cut 1 base from V and 1 base from J, with 11 bases between. The CDR3 length is 15 residues.